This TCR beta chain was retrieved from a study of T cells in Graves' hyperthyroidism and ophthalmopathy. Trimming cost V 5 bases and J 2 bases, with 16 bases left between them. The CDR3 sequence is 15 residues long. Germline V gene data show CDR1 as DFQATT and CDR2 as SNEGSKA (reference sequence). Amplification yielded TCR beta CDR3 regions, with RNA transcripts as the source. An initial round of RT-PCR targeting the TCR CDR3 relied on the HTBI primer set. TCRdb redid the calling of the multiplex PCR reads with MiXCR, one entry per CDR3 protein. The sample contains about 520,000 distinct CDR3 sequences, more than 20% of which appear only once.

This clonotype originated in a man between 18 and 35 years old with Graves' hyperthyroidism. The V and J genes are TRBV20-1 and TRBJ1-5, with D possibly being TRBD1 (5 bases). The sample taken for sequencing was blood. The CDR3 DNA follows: TGCAGTGCTGGAAAGGGGACGTATGGCAATCAGCCCCAGCATTTT. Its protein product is CSAGKGTYGNQPQHF.